Listed below are T cell receptor beta chains from one sample, sequenced in a study of regulatory T cells in long-lasting Graves disease. TCRdb passed the multiplex PCR reads through MiXCR, listing each CDR3 protein once. The sample consists of roughly 500,000 distinct CDR3 sequences, 20% to 25% of them appearing once. Sample: peripheral blood mononuclear cells (PBMCs), taken when the disease was refractory, from a patient treated with antithyroid drugs. Receptors were obtained from a female donor with Graves disease. The CDR3 runs from the conserved cysteine through the conserved F or W. A D gene is named only where the DNA matches it firmly. Some rows have no size entry. The others give once, few or many, or a class for an expanded clone.

D	V	J	size	DNA	CDR3
-	TRBV24-1	TRBJ1-5	-	TGTGCCACCAGTGTCGGAAAGGGACGGAGCAATCAGCCCCAGCATTTT	CATSVGKGRSNQPQHF
-	TRBV19	TRBJ1-2	-	TGTGCCAGTAGTATAGATACCATGAACTATGGCTACACCTTC	CASSIDTMNYGYTF
-	TRBV28	TRBJ2-6	many	TGTGCCAGCAGTCCCGTTAGGGGAGCCTTCCTCTCTGGGGCCAACGTCCTGACTTTC	CASSPVRGAFLSGANVLTF
TRBD2	TRBV7-2	TRBJ2-7	few	TGTGCCAGCAGCCCGTGGACTAGCGGCTACGAGCAGTACTTC	CASSPWTSGYEQYF
TRBD1	TRBV7-9	TRBJ2-5	once	TGTGCCAGCAGCCGCTCCTTCAGGGGGGAGACCCAGTACTTC	CASSRSFRGETQYF
TRBD1	TRBV6-9	TRBJ1-1	many	TGTGCCAGCAGTTTATACAGGGGTCCGGGTACTGAAGCTTTCTTT	CASSLYRGPGTEAFF
TRBD1	TRBV6-1	TRBJ2-7	few	TGTGCCAGCAGTAAACCCGGGACAGGGTTCTACGAGCAGTACTTC	CASSKPGTGFYEQYF
-	TRBV9	TRBJ1-3	-	TGTGCCAGCAGCGTAAAGGAGGCTGGAAACACCATATATTTT	CASSVKEAGNTIYF
-	TRBV19	TRBJ2-2	few	TGTGCCAGTAACACGGACGCGAACACCGGGGAGCTGTTTTTT	CASNTDANTGELFF
TRBD2	TRBV7-6	TRBJ2-7	few	TGTGCCAGCAGCTCAAGCGGGAGGTCCGAGCAGTACTTC	CASSSSGRSEQYF
TRBD1	TRBV19	TRBJ2-2	-	TGTGCCAGTAGTAACCCCGGGACAGCCACCGGGGAGCTGTTTTTT	CASSNPGTATGELFF
-	TRBV2	TRBJ1-1	many	TGTGCCAGCTCAGACGAACTGAACACTGAAGCTTTCTTT	CASSDELNTEAFF
TRBD1	TRBV11-2	TRBJ2-2	many	TGTGCCAGCAGCTCGTTCTCTAAGGGACAGCGTAACGTCAGGGAGCTGTTTTTT	CASSSFSKGQRNVRELFF
TRBD1	TRBV7-9	TRBJ2-3	-	TGTGCCAGCAGCTTAGCACAGGGGGCTGTGACAGATACGCAGTATTTT	CASSLAQGAVTDTQYF
TRBD1	TRBV5-1	TRBJ1-1	many	TGCGCCAGCAGCTTGGGACAGGGGGTGGAAGCTTTCTTT	CASSLGQGVEAFF
-	TRBV20-1	TRBJ1-2	-	TGCAGTGCTAGAGATTCGGGACCGGTGTTGGGCTACACCTTC	CSARDSGPVLGYTF
TRBD1	TRBV29-1	TRBJ1-5	many	TGCAGCGTTCTGACAGGGGGCATCGGACAGCCCCAGCATTTT	CSVLTGGIGQPQHF
-	TRBV15	TRBJ1-2	-	TGTGCCACCAGCAGAGATGACCGAAAGAACTTC	CATSRDDRKNF
-	TRBV10-3	TRBJ1-5	few	TGTGCCATCAGTGCGGGGTCAGTTAGCAATCAGCCCCAGCATTTT	CAISAGSVSNQPQHF
TRBD1	TRBV11-3	TRBJ1-1	-	TGTGCCAGCAGCTTGAACAGGGGAGTCGTTAACACTGAAGCTTTCTTT	CASSLNRGVVNTEAFF
TRBD2	TRBV9	TRBJ2-7	few	TGTGCCAGCAGTAGACTAGCGGCACGTTACGAGCAGTACTTC	CASSRLAARYEQYF
TRBD1	TRBV5-1	TRBJ1-1	many	TGCGCCAGCAGCGGACAGGAGGACACTGAAGCTTTCTTT	CASSGQEDTEAFF
-	TRBV28	TRBJ1-1	many	TGTGCCAGCAGTTTACGGGCTTACACTGAAGCTTTCTTT	CASSLRAYTEAFF
TRBD2	TRBV7-8	TRBJ2-1	few	TGTGCCAGCAGCTACGGACTAGCGGAATCCTACAATGAGCAGTTCTTC	CASSYGLAESYNEQFF
-	TRBV20-1	TRBJ2-1	-	TGCAGTGCTAAGATCGGGGGCGACCAGTGGTGGGTAAACCCCTACAATGAGCAGTTCTTC	CSAKIGGDQWWVNPYNEQFF
-	TRBV20-1	TRBJ2-7	many	TGCAGTGCAGAGGCAGGCTACGAGCAGTACTTC	CSAEAGYEQYF
-	TRBV7-2	TRBJ1-2	many	TGTGCCAGCAGCTTAAGTCTGACAGCTCCATATGGCTACACCTTC	CASSLSLTAPYGYTF
-	TRBV4-2	TRBJ1-2	few	TGTGCCAGCAGCCAGGGACCAGTAGACGGCTATGGCTACACCTTC	CASSQGPVDGYGYTF